This T cell receptor (beta chain) was sequenced for a study of T cell clones after liver transplantation. Study information: Subjects received no induction therapy and standard immunosuppression until randomization at 12-24 months post-transplant. Tolerant meant at least one year fully off immunosuppression without liver enzymes above twice normal. Regarding the study as a whole: Compared with third party-reactive sequences, donor-reactive ones declined more, independent of withdrawal success.

Assay: immunoSEQ multiplex PCR; the TCRdb copy retains only in-frame clones and omits some. The sample includes about 5,600 clones, 25% to 35% of them seen just once. Alloreactive TCRbeta sequences came from sequencing proliferating CFSE-low cells in the MLR. Graft donor PBMCs, splenocytes, lymph-node cells, or third-party PBMCs stimulated pre-transplant recipient cells. Notes on this clone: Its antigen is still unknown.

This TCR came from a human patient who received a liver transplant. Some T cells may originate from the graft donor. Sequences were obtained from CD4+ T cells from cultured PBMCs.

The CDR3 DNA reads as TGTGCCAGCAGTTACGGACCCTTTGATGGCTACACCTTC. It codes for CASSYGPFDGYTF. The J gene is TRBJ1-2, the V gene TRBV6-6; D is undetermined. The CDR3 runs to 13 residues. V was trimmed by 2 bases and J by 6 bases, leaving 10 bases between them. CDR1 and CDR2 (germline): MNHNY, SVGAGI (reference sequence).